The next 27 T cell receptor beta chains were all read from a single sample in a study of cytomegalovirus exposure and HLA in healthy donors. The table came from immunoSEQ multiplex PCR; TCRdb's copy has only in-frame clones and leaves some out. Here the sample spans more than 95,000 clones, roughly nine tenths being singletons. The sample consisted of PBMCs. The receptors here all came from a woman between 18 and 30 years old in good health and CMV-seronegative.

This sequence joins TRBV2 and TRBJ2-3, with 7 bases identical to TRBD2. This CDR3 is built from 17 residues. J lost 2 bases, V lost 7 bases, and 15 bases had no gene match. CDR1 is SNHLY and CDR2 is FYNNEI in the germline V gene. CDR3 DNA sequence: TGTGCCAGCACCCCCTGGGGAGCGGGGCCTTACACAGATACGCAGTATTTT. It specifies CASTPWGAGPYTDTQYF.

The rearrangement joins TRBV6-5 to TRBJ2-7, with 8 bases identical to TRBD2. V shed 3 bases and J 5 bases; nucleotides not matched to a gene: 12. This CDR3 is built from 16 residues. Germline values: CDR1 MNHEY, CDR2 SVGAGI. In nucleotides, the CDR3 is TGTGCCAGCAGTTATCGGAGAGCGGGAGCGACGGACGAGCAGTACTTC. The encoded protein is CASSYRRAGATDEQYF.

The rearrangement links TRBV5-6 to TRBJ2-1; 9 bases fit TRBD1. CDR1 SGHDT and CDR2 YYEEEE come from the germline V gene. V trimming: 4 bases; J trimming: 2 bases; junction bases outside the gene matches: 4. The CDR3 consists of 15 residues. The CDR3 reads CASSRDRVTYNEQFF. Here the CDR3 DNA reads TGTGCCAGCAGCAGGGACAGGGTCACCTACAATGAGCAGTTCTTC.

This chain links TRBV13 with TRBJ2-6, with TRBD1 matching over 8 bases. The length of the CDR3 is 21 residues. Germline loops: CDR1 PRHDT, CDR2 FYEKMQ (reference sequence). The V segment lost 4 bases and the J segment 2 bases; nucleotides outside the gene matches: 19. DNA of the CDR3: TGTGCCAGCAGCTCTCCCCAACCCGACAGGGGATTAAGCCCTGGGGCCAACGTCCTGACTTTC. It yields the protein CASSSPQPDRGLSPGANVLTF.

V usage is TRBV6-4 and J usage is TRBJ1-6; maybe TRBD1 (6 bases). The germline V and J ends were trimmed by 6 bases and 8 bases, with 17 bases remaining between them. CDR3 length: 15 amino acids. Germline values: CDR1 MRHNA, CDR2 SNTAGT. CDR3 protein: CASRVRDISHSPLHF. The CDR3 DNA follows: TGTGCCAGCAGAGTCCGGGACATCTCCCATTCACCCCTCCACTTT.

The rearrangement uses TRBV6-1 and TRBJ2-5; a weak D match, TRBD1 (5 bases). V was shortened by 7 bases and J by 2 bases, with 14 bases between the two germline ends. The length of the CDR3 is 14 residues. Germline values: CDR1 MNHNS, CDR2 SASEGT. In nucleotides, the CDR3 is TGTGCCAGCAACCTGCAGGGTTCTCAAGAGACCCAGTACTTC. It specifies CASNLQGSQETQYF.

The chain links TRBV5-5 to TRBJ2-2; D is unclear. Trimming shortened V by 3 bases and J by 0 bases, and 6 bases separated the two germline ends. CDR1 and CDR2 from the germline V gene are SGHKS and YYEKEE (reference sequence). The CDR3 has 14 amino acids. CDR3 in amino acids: CASSYLANTGELFF. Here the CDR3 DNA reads TGTGCCAGCAGCTATCTAGCGAACACCGGGGAGCTGTTTTTT.

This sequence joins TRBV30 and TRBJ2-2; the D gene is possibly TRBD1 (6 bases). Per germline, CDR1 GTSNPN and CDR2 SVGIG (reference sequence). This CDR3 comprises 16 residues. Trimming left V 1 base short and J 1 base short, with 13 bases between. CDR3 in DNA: TGTGCCTGGAGTGAGTGGACAGACCAGAACACCGGGGAGCTGTTTTTT. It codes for CAWSEWTDQNTGELFF. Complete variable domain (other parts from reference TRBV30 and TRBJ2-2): SQTIHQWPATLVQPVGSPLSLECTVEGTSNPNLYWYRQAAGRGLQLLFYSVGIGQISSEVPQNLSASRPQDRQFILSSKKLLLSDSGFYLCAWSEWTDQNTGELFFGEGSRLTVL.

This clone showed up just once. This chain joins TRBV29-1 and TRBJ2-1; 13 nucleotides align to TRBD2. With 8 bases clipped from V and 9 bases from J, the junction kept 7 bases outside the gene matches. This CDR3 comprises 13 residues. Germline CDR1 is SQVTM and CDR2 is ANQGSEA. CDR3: CSIGLAGVLEQFF. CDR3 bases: TGCAGCATAGGACTAGCGGGAGTGCTTGAGCAGTTCTTC.

Here the CDR3 reads CASSQDNSPNEQFF. In nucleotides, the CDR3 is TGTGCCAGCAGCCAAGATAATTCCCCCAATGAGCAGTTCTTC. The chain has TRBV4-2 and TRBJ2-1; the D is unclear. CDR3 length: 14 residues. Trimming left V 0 bases short and J 6 bases short, with 9 bases between. Germline-derived CDR1 and CDR2 are LGHNA and YNFKEQ.

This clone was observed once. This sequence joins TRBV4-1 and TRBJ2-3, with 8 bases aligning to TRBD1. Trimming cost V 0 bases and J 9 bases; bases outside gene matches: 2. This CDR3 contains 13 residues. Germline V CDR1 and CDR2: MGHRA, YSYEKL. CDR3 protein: CASSQDDRGTQYF. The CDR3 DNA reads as TGCGCCAGCAGCCAAGACGACAGGGGCACGCAGTATTTT.

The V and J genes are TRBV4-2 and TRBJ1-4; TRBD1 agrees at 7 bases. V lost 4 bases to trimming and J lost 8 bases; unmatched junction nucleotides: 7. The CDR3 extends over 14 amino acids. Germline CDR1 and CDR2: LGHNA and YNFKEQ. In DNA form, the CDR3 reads TGTGCCAGCAGCCCTAGTCAGGGGGACGAAAAACTGTTTTTT. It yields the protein CASSPSQGDEKLFF.

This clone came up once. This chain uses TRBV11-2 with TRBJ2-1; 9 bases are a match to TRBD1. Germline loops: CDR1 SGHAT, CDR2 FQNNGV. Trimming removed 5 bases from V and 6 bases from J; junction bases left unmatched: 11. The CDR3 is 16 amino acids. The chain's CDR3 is CASSPIRGQGVNEQFF. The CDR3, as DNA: TGTGCCAGCAGCCCAATTAGGGGACAGGGAGTCAATGAGCAGTTCTTC. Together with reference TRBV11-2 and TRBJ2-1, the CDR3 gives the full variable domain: EAGVAQSPRYKIIEKRQSVAFWCNPISGHATLYWYQQILGQGPKLLIQFQNNGVVDDSQLPKDRFSAERLKGVDSTLKIQPAKLEDSAVYLCASSPIRGQGVNEQFFGPGTRLTVL.

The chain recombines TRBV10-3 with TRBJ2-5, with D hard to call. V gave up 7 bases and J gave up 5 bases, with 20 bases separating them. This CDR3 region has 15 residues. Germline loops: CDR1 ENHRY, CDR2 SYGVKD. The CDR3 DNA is TGTGCCATCAAAAGGTCCGGAGTCGGAGTGGAGACCCAGTACTTC. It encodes CAIKRSGVGVETQYF.

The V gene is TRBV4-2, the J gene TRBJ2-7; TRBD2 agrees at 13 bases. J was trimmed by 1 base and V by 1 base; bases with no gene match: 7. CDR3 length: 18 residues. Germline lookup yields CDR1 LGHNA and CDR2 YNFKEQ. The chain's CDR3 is CASSQAWGLAGRSYEQYF. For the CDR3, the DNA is TGTGCCAGCAGCCAAGCTTGGGGACTAGCGGGAAGGTCCTACGAGCAGTACTTC.

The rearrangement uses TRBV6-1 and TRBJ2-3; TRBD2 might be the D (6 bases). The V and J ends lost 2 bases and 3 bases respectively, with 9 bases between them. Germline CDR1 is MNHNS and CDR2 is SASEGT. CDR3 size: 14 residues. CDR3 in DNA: TGTGCCAGCAGTGAACGGGACTGGACAGATACGCAGTATTTT. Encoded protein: CASSERDWTDTQYF.

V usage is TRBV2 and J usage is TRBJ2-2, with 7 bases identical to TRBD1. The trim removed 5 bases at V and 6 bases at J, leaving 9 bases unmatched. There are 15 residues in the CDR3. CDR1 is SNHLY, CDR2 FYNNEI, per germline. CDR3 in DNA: TGTGCCAGCAGTACCGGGACAGTCGGGGCCGGGGAGCTGTTTTTT. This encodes CASSTGTVGAGELFF. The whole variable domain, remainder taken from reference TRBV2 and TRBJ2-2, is EPEVTQTPSHQVTQMGQEVILRCVPISNHLYFYWYRQILGQKVEFLVSFYNNEISEKSEIFDDQFSVERPDGSNFTLKIRSTKLEDSAMYFCASSTGTVGAGELFFGEGSRLTVL.

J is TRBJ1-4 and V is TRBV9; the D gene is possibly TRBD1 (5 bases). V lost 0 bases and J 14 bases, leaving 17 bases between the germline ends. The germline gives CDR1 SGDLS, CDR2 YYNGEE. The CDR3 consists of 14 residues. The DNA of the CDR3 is TGTGCCAGCAGCGTAGCCCCGGGGACCAGCGGGCTGTTTTTT. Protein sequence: CASSVAPGTSGLFF. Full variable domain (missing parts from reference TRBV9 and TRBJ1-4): DSGVTQTPKHLITATGQRVTLRCSPRSGDLSVYWYQQSLDQGLQFLIQYYNGEERAKGNILERFSAQQFPDLHSELNLSSLELGDSALYFCASSVAPGTSGLFFGSGTQLSVL.

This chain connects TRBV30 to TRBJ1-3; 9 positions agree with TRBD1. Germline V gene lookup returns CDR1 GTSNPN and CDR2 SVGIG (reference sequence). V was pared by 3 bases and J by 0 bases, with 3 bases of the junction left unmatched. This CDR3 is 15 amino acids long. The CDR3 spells CAWRGTGRSGNTIYF. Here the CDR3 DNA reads TGTGCCTGGAGGGGGACAGGGCGCTCTGGAAACACCATATATTTT.

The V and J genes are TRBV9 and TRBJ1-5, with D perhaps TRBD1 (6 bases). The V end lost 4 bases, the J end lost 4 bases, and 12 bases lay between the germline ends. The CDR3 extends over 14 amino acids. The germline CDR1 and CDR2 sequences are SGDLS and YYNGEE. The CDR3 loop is CASSYRDTNQPQHF. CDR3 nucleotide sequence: TGTGCCAGCAGCTACCGGGACACAAATCAGCCCCAGCATTTT.

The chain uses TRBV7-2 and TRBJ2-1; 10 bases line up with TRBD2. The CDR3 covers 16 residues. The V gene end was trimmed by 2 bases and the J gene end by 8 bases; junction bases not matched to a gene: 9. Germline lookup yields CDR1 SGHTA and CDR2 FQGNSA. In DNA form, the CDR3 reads TGTGCCAGCAGCTTACGCCGGCTAGCGGGAGAGGATGAGCAGTTCTTC. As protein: CASSLRRLAGEDEQFF.

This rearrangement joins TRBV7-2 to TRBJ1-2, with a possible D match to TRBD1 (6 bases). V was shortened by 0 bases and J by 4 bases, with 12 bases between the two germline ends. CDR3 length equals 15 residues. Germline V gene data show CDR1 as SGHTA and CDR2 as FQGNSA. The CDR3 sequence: CASSLAPQGFYGYTF. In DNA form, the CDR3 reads TGTGCCAGCAGCTTAGCCCCCCAGGGGTTCTATGGCTACACCTTC.

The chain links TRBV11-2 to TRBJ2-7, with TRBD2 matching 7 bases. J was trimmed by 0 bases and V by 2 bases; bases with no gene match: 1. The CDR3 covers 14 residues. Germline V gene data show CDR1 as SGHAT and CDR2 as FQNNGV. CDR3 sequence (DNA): TGTGCCAGCAGCTTAAGCGGGGTCTCCTACGAGCAGTACTTC. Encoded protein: CASSLSGVSYEQYF.

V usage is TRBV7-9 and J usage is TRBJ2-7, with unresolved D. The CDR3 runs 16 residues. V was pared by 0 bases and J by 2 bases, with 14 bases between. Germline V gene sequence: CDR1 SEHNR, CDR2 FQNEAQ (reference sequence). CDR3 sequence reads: CASSLAVRYGAYEQYF. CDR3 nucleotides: TGTGCCAGCAGCTTAGCGGTCAGGTACGGCGCCTACGAGCAGTACTTC.

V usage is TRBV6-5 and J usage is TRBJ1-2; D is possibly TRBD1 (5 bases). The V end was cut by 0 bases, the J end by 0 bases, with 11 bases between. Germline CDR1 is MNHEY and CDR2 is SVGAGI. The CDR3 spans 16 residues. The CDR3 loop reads CASSYSGGNANYGYTF. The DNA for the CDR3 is TGTGCCAGCAGTTACTCGGGGGGGAACGCTAACTATGGCTACACCTTC.

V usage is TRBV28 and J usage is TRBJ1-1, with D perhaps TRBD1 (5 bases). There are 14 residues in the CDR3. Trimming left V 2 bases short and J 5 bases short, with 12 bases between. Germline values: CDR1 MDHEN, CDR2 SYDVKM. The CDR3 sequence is CASSLSWGRTEAFF. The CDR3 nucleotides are TGTGCCAGCAGTTTAAGTTGGGGGAGGACTGAAGCTTTCTTT.

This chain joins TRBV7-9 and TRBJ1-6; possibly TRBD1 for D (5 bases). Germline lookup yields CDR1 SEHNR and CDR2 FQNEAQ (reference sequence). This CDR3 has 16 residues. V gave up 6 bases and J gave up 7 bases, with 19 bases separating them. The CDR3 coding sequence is TGTGCCAGCAGGGCGGGGCAGGGCTCAGAAAATTCACCCCTCCACTTT. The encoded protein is CASRAGQGSENSPLHF.